Listed below are T cell receptor beta chains from one sample, sequenced in a study of blood T cell repertoires in COVID-19. The protocol was immunoSEQ multiplex PCR, while the TCRdb copy is restricted to in-frame clones and leaves out a portion. The sample contains over 90,000 clones, roughly nine tenths of which appear only once. The material sequenced was peripheral blood. Source of these receptors: a woman in her sixties or seventies with acute or convalescent COVID-19. Each CDR3 is given with its conserved first and last residue. D genes are given only for firm matches. Rows may omit the clone size; those that give it use once, few, many or a size class.

TRBJ2-5 once TRBD1 TRBV27 TGTGCCAGCACCTGGGGACAGGGAAGGGAGACCCAGTACTTC CASTWGQGRETQYF
TRBJ2-5 NA TRBD1 TRBV7-9 TGTGCCAGCAGCCCACGGACAGGGCGGGGAGAGACCCAGTACTTC CASSPRTGRGETQYF
TRBJ1-2 NA NA TRBV24-1 TGTGCCACCAGTGATTCTCGACAGGACATTAACTATGGCTACACCTTC CATSDSRQDINYGYTF
TRBJ1-3 NA NA TRBV5-6 TGTGCCAGCAGCTTGTGGGACATGGTACCTGGAAACACCATATATTTT CASSLWDMVPGNTIYF
TRBJ1-5 NA NA TRBV19 TGTGCCAGTGGGGTCTCGGGAACACATATTCTTCAGCCCCAGCATTTT CASGVSGTHILQPQHF
TRBJ2-1 NA TRBD2 TRBV3-1/TRBV3-2 TGTGCCAGCAGCCCGGTCGGGACTAGAAGTGGAAACAATGAGCAGTTCTTC CASSPVGTRSGNNEQFF
TRBJ1-5 NA TRBD1 TRBV6-4 TGTGCCAGCAGTGAGGTAGGGGGCGGCAATCAGCCCCAGCATTTT CASSEVGGGNQPQHF
TRBJ2-1 NA NA TRBV19 TGTGCCAGTAGTATTACAGGACCCCAGATCGTAGTTAGGTTCTTC CASSITGPQIVVRFF
TRBJ1-2 NA NA TRBV9 TGTGCCAGCAGCCCCGGAGGGCCAGCCTATGGCTACACCTTC CASSPGGPAYGYTF
TRBJ2-1 NA TRBD1 TRBV18 TGTGCCAGCTCACCAACGGACAGGTCAAATGAGCAGTTCTTC CASSPTDRSNEQFF
TRBJ2-3 NA NA TRBV29-1 TGCAGCGCAGTAGTACTTAGAACTTTCACAGATACGCAGTATTTT CSAVVLRTFTDTQYF
TRBJ1-2 NA TRBD1 TRBV5-5 TGTGCCAGCAGCTTGGAGGTTTCGGGACAGGGGGCTGGTGGCTACACCTTC CASSLEVSGQGAGGYTF
TRBJ1-5 NA NA TRBV19 TGTGCCAGTAGTATGGGGCTAACAGGGAATCAGCCCCAGCATTTT CASSMGLTGNQPQHF
TRBJ1-2 NA TRBD1 TRBV19 TGTGCCAGTAGAGGACAGGGACAAGCTGGCTACACCTTC CASRGQGQAGYTF
TRBJ1-2 NA NA TRBV6-5 TGTGCCAGCTTTCAGGTAACAGATGGCTACACCTTC CASFQVTDGYTF
TRBJ2-3 NA TRBD1 TRBV5-1 TGCGCCAGCAGCAACGGACAGGGATCCCCGCCGACAGATACGCAGTATTTT CASSNGQGSPPTDTQYF
TRBJ2-2 NA NA TRBV5-1 TGCGCCAGCAGCCCAAGCCGGGGAGGAATCGCGGCCGGGGAGCTGTTTTTT CASSPSRGGIAAGELFF
TRBJ1-4 NA TRBD1 TRBV7-9 TGTGCCAGCACCTCCGGGGACAGGACTAATGAAAAACTGTTTTTT CASTSGDRTNEKLFF
TRBJ2-2 NA TRBD2 TRBV28 TGTGCCAGCAGTGCCGTAGCGGGGGGCGCCGGGGAGCTGTTTTTT CASSAVAGGAGELFF
TRBJ2-5 NA NA TRBV19 TGTGCCAGTAGTCTCCTCGGAGGGGTTAAAGAGACCCAGTACTTC CASSLLGGVKETQYF
TRBJ2-3 NA TRBD1 TRBV19 TGTGCCAGTAGTGCGGACAGGGGGGATACGCAGTATTTT CASSADRGDTQYF
TRBJ2-7 NA TRBD1 TRBV5-1 TGCGCCAGCAGTCACCGGGACAGGGCGTCCTACGAGCAGTACTTC CASSHRDRASYEQYF
TRBJ1-1 NA NA TRBV18 TGTGCCAGCTCACAGTCTACAGGGTATAACACTGAAGCTTTCTTT CASSQSTGYNTEAFF
TRBJ2-6 NA NA TRBV24-1 TGTGCCACCAGTGCCACTTCCTCTGGGGCCAACGTCCTGACTTTC CATSATSSGANVLTF
TRBJ2-3 NA NA TRBV19 TGTGCCAGTAGACACGGGGAGTCGGGCAGCCACACAGATACGCAGTATTTT CASRHGESGSHTDTQYF
TRBJ2-1 once TRBD2 TRBV3-1/TRBV3-2 TGTGCCAGCAGCCAAGATTCTAGCGGGAGAGGGAGCAATGAGCAGTTCTTC CASSQDSSGRGSNEQFF
TRBJ1-5 NA TRBD1 TRBV19 TGTGCCAGTAGTACCCTGGACAGGGTAGTCAATCAGCCCCAGCATTTT CASSTLDRVVNQPQHF
TRBJ1-3 NA TRBD1 TRBV10-2 TGCGCCAGCAGCCTCGCGGGACAGGGGGCTAACACCATATATTTT CASSLAGQGANTIYF
TRBJ1-1 NA NA TRBV19 TGTGCCAGTAGGGGCCTTGTAGAGTCAGGGGCATACATGAACACTGAAGCTTTCTTT CASRGLVESGAYMNTEAFF
TRBJ1-5 NA NA TRBV10-3 TGTGCCATTTCCAGGGAGGGGGATAGCAATCAGCCCCAGCATTTT CAISREGDSNQPQHF
TRBJ2-1 NA NA TRBV19 TGTGCCAGTAGTTTTTCCGGGGGGCCTCGGAATGAGCAGTTCTTC CASSFSGGPRNEQFF
TRBJ1-1 NA TRBD1 TRBV7-2 TGTGCCAGCAGCTCCCGGGACAGGGGGAACACTGAAGCTTTCTTT CASSSRDRGNTEAFF